This record looks at one T cell receptor beta chain sequence and its context. Its antigen is currently unknown. This sample was included in a study of graft-versus-host responses after intestinal transplantation. Study-wide findings and caveats: Present in recipient marrow, GvH clones included some that appeared first in ileum or blood.

Here immunoSEQ multiplex PCR was the method, and the copy in TCRdb shows in-frame clones only, minus some. This table holds some 100,000 clones, less than 95% found once. The CDR3 length is 14 residues. J lost 2 bases, V lost 6 bases, and 4 bases had no gene match. The germline gives CDR1 MNHNS, CDR2 SASEGT. Material: unstimulated CD8+ T cells sorted from spleen or lymph node cells, obtained before transplant. The sequence was collected from a human donor who was the organ donor for an intestinal transplant. The chain recombines TRBV6-1 with TRBJ1-2; 9 nucleotides line up with TRBD1. CDR3 sequence reads: CASSTGQGNYGYTF. The CDR3 DNA follows: TGTGCCAGCAGCACGGGACAGGGAAACTATGGCTACACCTTC.